This TCR beta chain emerged from a study of T-cell memory formation after mild COVID-19. Overall study results and limits: Those CD4+ clones that contracted were mainly in CM and EM (CD8+ ones in EMRA). In pre-infection memory, a portion of responding clones appeared, which suggested that cross-reactive memory joined. While clones contracting from day 15 to 85 were balanced between CD4 and CD8, later expanders leaned CD4+.

The CDR3 contains 16 residues. The junction had 7 bases not matched to a gene; V was cut back by 2 bases and J by 5 bases. Amplification by 5'RACE using constant-segment primers produced TCR alpha and TCR beta cDNA libraries that carried sample barcodes and UMIs. TCRdb fed the 5' RACE reads into MiXCR, producing one record per CDR3 protein. The sample lists just over 150,000 distinct CDR3 sequences, 25% to 40% occurring once. This clonotype was counted only a few times. Its antigen remains unidentified. The sequence was collected from an adult woman who had mild COVID-19 (a few samples of this study predate the infection). Cell type and time point are not known. The sequenced material came from PBMCs or a T cell subset sorted from them (not recorded which). The chain is built from TRBV12-3 or TRBV12-4 and TRBJ2-2, with TRBD1 matching over 8 bases. The CDR3 nucleotides are TGTGCCAGCAGTTTATTCAGGGGGCAAGGGACCGGGGAGCTGTTTTTT. This translates into CASSLFRGQGTGELFF.